One and the same sample provided the 10 T cell receptor beta chains below, sequenced in a study of cytomegalovirus exposure and HLA in healthy donors. Sequencing used immunoSEQ multiplex PCR; TCRdb keeps in-frame clones, though not all of them. The table has roughly 180,000 clones, around nine tenths seen once. Sequenced: PBMCs. Receptors originate from a man aged 30 to 45 in good health and CMV-seropositive.

V usage is TRBV27 and J usage is TRBJ2-4; D is unclear. With 6 bases removed from V and 4 bases from J, the gap between germline ends came to 13 bases. CDR3 length: 14 amino acids. Germline V gives CDR1 MNHEY, CDR2 SMNVEV (reference sequence). The CDR3 nucleotides are TGTGCCAGCAGGCCCCACGACTGGAAAAACATTCAGTACTTC. It encodes CASRPHDWKNIQYF.

The chain joins TRBV7-9 to TRBJ1-4; tentative D call: TRBD1 (6 bases). CDR3 length: 13 residues. CDR1 and CDR2 (germline): SEHNR, FQNEAQ (reference sequence). The V end was cut by 5 bases, the J end by 8 bases, with 12 bases between. The CDR3 DNA reads TGTGCCAGCAGCCGGGAGACAGGCGAAAAACTGTTTTTT. Translation gives CASSRETGEKLFF.

This clone appeared once. The chain couples TRBV6-5 to TRBJ2-5, with TRBD1 matching 7 bases. The CDR3 has 13 residues. CDR1 and CDR2 from the germline V gene are MNHEY and SVGAGI. Germline trimming cut 0 bases from V and 5 bases from J; bases unmatched to any gene: 0. The CDR3 DNA reads as TGTGCCAGCAGTTACTCGACAGGGGAGACCCAGTACTTC. Translating it yields CASSYSTGETQYF.

V gene TRBV2 combines with J gene TRBJ1-5; the match to TRBD1 covers 9 bases. Germline CDR1 reads SNHLY; CDR2 reads FYNNEI. The length of the CDR3 is 14 residues. V lost 6 bases to trimming and J lost 6 bases; unmatched junction nucleotides: 6. In DNA form, the CDR3 reads TGTGCCAGCAGCAGGGACAGGGTAGGTCAGCCCCAGCATTTT. It yields the protein CASSRDRVGQPQHF.

J is TRBJ1-6 and V is TRBV4-3; D may be TRBD1 (6 bases). Germline V gene lookup returns CDR1 LGHNA and CDR2 YSLEER. This CDR3 is built from 19 residues. Trimming cost V 1 base and J 5 bases, with 21 bases left between them. CDR3: CASSQVFTAGARDNSPLHF. In DNA, the CDR3 is TGCGCCAGCAGCCAAGTGTTTACCGCAGGGGCGAGGGATAATTCACCCCTCCACTTT.

The V and J genes are TRBV7-9 and TRBJ1-2, with a tentative D call TRBD1 (5 bases). V lost 5 bases and J 2 bases, leaving 12 bases between the germline ends. CDR3 length: 14 amino acids. The germline gives CDR1 SEHNR, CDR2 FQNEAQ (reference sequence). CDR3 residues: CASSPGTSNYGYTF. In DNA form, the CDR3 reads TGTGCCAGCAGCCCGGGGACGTCGAACTATGGCTACACCTTC.

V usage is TRBV18 and J usage is TRBJ2-3; the match to TRBD2 covers 7 bases. The CDR3 extends over 15 amino acids. V gave up 4 bases and J gave up 2 bases; unmatched junction bases: 6. The V gene's germline CDR1 is KGHSH and CDR2 LQKENI. The CDR3 loop reads CASSHRLAITDTQYF. In DNA form, the CDR3 reads TGTGCCAGCTCACATCGACTAGCCATCACAGATACGCAGTATTTT.

The J gene is TRBJ2-1, the V gene TRBV6-5; the D gene is possibly TRBD1 (5 bases). Trimming left V 5 bases short and J 13 bases short, with 12 bases between. Germline CDR1 MNHEY, CDR2 SVGAGI. The CDR3 is made up of 11 amino acids. CDR3 amino acids: CASSDRWAQFF. CDR3 DNA sequence: TGTGCCAGCAGTGACAGATGGGCCCAGTTCTTC.

The V gene is TRBV6-5, the J gene TRBJ1-4; 8 nucleotides agree with TRBD1. Per the germline V gene, CDR1 is MNHEY and CDR2 is SVGAGI. This CDR3 has 14 amino acids. With V trimmed by 2 bases and J by 8 bases, 4 bases remained unmatched. The CDR3 spells CASSYRTGNEKLFF. Written as DNA, the CDR3 is TGTGCCAGCAGTTACAGGACAGGGAACGAAAAACTGTTTTTT.

V and J are TRBV5-8 and TRBJ2-5; D is possibly TRBD1 (7 bases). Trimming removed 0 bases from V and 7 bases from J, with 16 bases in between. The CDR3 is 15 residues long. CDR1 SGHTS and CDR2 YDEGEE come from the germline V gene. The CDR3 nucleotides read TGTGCCAGCAGCTTGGAAGGCAGGGGGAGGCGGACCCAGTACTTC. Translating it yields CASSLEGRGRRTQYF. The full variable domain, its missing parts supplied by reference TRBV5-8 and TRBJ2-5, is EAGVTQSPTHLIKTRGQQATLRCSPISGHTSVYWYQQALGLGLQFLLWYDEGEERNRGNFPPRFSGRQFPNYSSELNVNALELEDSALYLCASSLEGRGRRTQYFGPGTRLLVL.